What follows is one T cell receptor beta chain and its context. Trimming stripped 1 base from V and 8 bases from J, with 14 bases between. Looked up from germline, CDR1 is SGHNT and CDR2 is YENEEA. The CDR3 contains 14 residues. These data come from a study of blood T cell repertoires in COVID-19. Libraries were prepared by immunoSEQ multiplex PCR; TCRdb keeps only in-frame clonotypes and omits some of them. This table has roughly 300,000 clones, about 90% appearing once. This chain connects TRBV11-3 to TRBJ1-1; possibly TRBD1 for D (5 bases). Input material: PBMCs or T cells enriched from blood (not recorded which). The TCR comes from a woman aged 25 to 39 who had recovered from COVID-19. The CDR3 DNA reads TGTGCCAGCAGCTTAGCCGGCAGGGAAAAGGAAGCTTTCTTT. It codes for CASSLAGREKEAFF.